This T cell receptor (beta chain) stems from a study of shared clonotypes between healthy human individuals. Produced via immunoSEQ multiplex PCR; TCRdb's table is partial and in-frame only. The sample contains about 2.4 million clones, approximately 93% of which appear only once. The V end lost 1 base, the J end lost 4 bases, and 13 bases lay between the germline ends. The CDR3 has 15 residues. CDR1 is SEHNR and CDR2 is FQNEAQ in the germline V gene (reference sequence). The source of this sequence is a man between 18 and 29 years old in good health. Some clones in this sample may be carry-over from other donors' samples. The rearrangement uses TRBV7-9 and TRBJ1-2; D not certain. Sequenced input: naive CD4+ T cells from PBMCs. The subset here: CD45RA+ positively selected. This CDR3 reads CASSLVAGSGYGYTF. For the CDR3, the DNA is TGTGCCAGCAGCTTAGTAGCGGGTAGCGGCTATGGCTACACCTTC.